A single TCR beta chain is shown here with its context. This entry belongs to a study of cytomegalovirus exposure and HLA in healthy donors. This CDR3 is 15 amino acids long. Trimming cost V 1 base and J 1 base, with 9 bases left between them. CDR1 is SGHNT and CDR2 is YYREEE in the germline V gene (reference sequence). Vbeta (60) and Jbeta (13) primers were used in the PCR. Method: immunoSEQ multiplex PCR; TCRdb's copy keeps in-frame clones and lacks some. The sample records about 100,000 clones, about 70% being singletons. The V and J genes are TRBV5-4 and TRBJ2-1, with a possible D match to TRBD2 (6 bases). The TCR sequence derives from a young woman in good health and CMV-seropositive. The sequenced sample was PBMCs. The CDR3 is CASSLNSGSYNEQFF. In nucleotides, the CDR3 is TGTGCCAGCAGCTTGAACAGCGGGTCCTACAATGAGCAGTTCTTC.